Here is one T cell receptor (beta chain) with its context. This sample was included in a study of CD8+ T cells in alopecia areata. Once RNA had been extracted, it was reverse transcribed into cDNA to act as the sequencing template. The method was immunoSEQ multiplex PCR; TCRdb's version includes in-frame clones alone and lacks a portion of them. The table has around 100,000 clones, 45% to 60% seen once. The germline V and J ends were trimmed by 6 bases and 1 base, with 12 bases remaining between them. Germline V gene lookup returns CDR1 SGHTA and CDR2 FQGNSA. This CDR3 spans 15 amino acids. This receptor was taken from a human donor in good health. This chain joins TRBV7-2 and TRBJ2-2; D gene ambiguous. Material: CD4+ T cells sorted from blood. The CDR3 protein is CASRLSSVNTGELFF. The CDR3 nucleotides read TGTGCCAGCAGACTATCGAGTGTGAACACCGGGGAGCTGTTTTTT.